These 21 T cell receptor beta chains were all obtained from the same sample, sequenced in a study of CD8 T cells in Susac syndrome. Reverse transcription used about 0.5 to 1 ug RNA and random hexamers. TCRdb re-called the immunoSEQ multiplex PCR reads through MiXCR, storing one row per CDR3 protein. The table has about 300,000 distinct CDR3 sequences, over 75% seen once. The sequenced sample was CD8+ T cells from PBMCs. Receptor source: a human donor with multiple sclerosis.

This chain joins TRBV4-1 and TRBJ2-2, with D tentatively TRBD2 (5 bases). The V and J ends lost 8 bases and 6 bases respectively, with 10 bases between them. CDR3 length equals 12 residues. Germline V gene sequence: CDR1 MGHRA, CDR2 YSYEKL. CDR3 nucleotides: TGCGCCAGCCACGAGGGTCCCGGGGAGCTGTTTTTT. Amino acids: CASHEGPGELFF.

V gene TRBV6-5 combines with J gene TRBJ2-5; 9 bases are shared with TRBD1. Trimming removed 6 bases from V and 7 bases from J; junction bases left unmatched: 9. The germline V gene encodes CDR1 MNHEY and CDR2 SVGAGI. The CDR3 has 14 residues. The CDR3: CASRGTGLGGTQYF. The CDR3 nucleotides are TGTGCCAGCAGGGGGACAGGGCTGGGCGGGACCCAGTACTTC.

The gene calls are TRBV6-2 or TRBV6-3 and TRBJ1-1; TRBD1 is a possible D gene (5 bases). Trimming removed 5 bases at V and 7 bases at J, with 14 bases between. Germline V gene lookup returns CDR1 MNHEY and CDR2 SVGEGT. The CDR3 totals 13 residues. The CDR3 protein is CASSPEVGDEAFF. CDR3 DNA: TGTGCCAGCAGTCCCGAGGTAGGGGATGAAGCTTTCTTT.

The chain has TRBV3-1 and TRBJ2-4; 7 positions agree with TRBD1. Germline CDR1 LGHDT, CDR2 YNNKEL (reference sequence). Losses at the gene ends were 3 bases for V and 3 bases for J; bases not matched to a gene: 8. The CDR3 is 16 amino acids. CDR3 protein: CASSHTGQSFKNIQYF. The CDR3 DNA reads as TGTGCCAGCAGCCATACGGGACAGTCCTTCAAAAACATTCAGTACTTC.

V gene TRBV5-4 combines with J gene TRBJ2-3, with 12 bases aligning to TRBD2. The V and J ends lost 3 bases and 4 bases, in that order; junction bases with no gene match: 9. From germline, CDR1 is SGHNT and CDR2 YYREEE (reference sequence). The CDR3 extends over 17 amino acids. CDR3 residues: CASSYDVPSGRADTQYF. The CDR3 coding sequence is TGTGCCAGCAGCTACGACGTCCCTAGCGGGAGGGCAGATACGCAGTATTTT.

The V gene is TRBV2, the J gene TRBJ2-3; TRBD1 might be the D (6 bases). V was shortened by 6 bases and J by 0 bases, with 10 bases between the two germline ends. The CDR3 has 14 residues. Germline V CDR1 and CDR2: SNHLY, FYNNEI. The CDR3 loop is CASRMDRSTDTQYF. CDR3 in DNA: TGTGCCAGCAGAATGGACAGAAGCACAGATACGCAGTATTTT.

The CDR3 nucleotides are TGTGCCAGCAGCAGTGGGGACTTACTAAGCTCCTATAATTCACCCCTCCACTTT. Protein: CASSSGDLLSSYNSPLHF. This chain joins TRBV6-2 or TRBV6-3 and TRBJ1-6; D perhaps matches TRBD1 (5 bases). V dropped 6 bases and J dropped 0 bases, with 18 bases sitting between them. The CDR3 totals 18 residues. Looked up from germline, CDR1 is MNHEY and CDR2 is SVGEGT.

V and J are TRBV6-6 and TRBJ2-3; TRBD2 matches at 10 bases. Per germline, CDR1 MNHNY and CDR2 SVGAGI (reference sequence). Trimming took 4 bases from V and 5 from J; bases not matched to a gene: 6. The CDR3 covers 15 residues. The chain's CDR3 is CASSSSGGFIDTQYF. The CDR3 coding sequence is TGTGCCAGCAGTTCTAGCGGGGGCTTTATAGATACGCAGTATTTT.

CDR3 coding DNA: TGTGCCAGCAGCTTAGATGCAGTGGGGGCGACTGAAGCTTTCTTT. Translating it yields CASSLDAVGATEAFF. V is TRBV7-2 and J is TRBJ1-1; D possibly corresponds to TRBD1 (6 bases). Between the trimmed V and J ends, which lost 1 base and 5 bases, there was a span of 14 bases. CDR3 length equals 15 residues. The V gene's germline CDR1 is SGHTA and CDR2 FQGNSA.

The CDR3 DNA is TGTGCCAGCAGCTTGATAGGGGGGGGCGAGCCCCAGCATTTT. Translation: CASSLIGGGEPQHF. The chain couples TRBV5-5 to TRBJ1-5; D possibly corresponds to TRBD1 (6 bases). The CDR3 consists of 14 residues. Germline-derived CDR1 and CDR2 are SGHKS and YYEKEE (reference sequence). V was shortened by 1 base and J by 8 bases, with 13 bases between the two germline ends. Full variable domain (missing parts from reference TRBV5-5 and TRBJ1-5): DAGVTQSPTHLIKTRGQQVTLRCSPISGHKSVSWYQQVLGQGPQFIFQYYEKEERGRGNFPDRFSARQFPNYSSELNVNALLLGDSALYLCASSLIGGGEPQHFGDGTRLSIL.

The count of this clonotype is one. This chain uses TRBV9 with TRBJ1-1; D might be TRBD1 (5 bases). The V gene's germline CDR1 is SGDLS and CDR2 YYNGEE. Trimming removed 6 bases from V and 5 bases from J, with 11 bases in between. The CDR3 length is 12 residues. Here the CDR3 reads CASNSGGTEAFF. The CDR3 DNA sequence: TGTGCCAGCAACTCGGGGGGGACTGAAGCTTTCTTT.

This rearrangement joins TRBV12-3 or TRBV12-4 to TRBJ2-4; D assignment may be TRBD1 or TRBD2 (5 bases each). The CDR3 is made up of 13 amino acids. Deletions cut 5 bases from V and 7 bases from J, with 12 bases between. The CDR3 DNA sequence: TGTGCCAGCAGTCTGCTTTGGGGGAACATTCAGTACTTC. Its translation: CASSLLWGNIQYF.

This clonotype showed up just a few times. This chain joins TRBV4-3 and TRBJ1-1; D perhaps matches TRBD1 (5 bases). This CDR3 is built from 13 residues. Looked up from germline, CDR1 is LGHNA and CDR2 is YSLEER. V was cut by 1 base and J by 4 bases, with 7 bases left in between. The CDR3: CASSQGQGTEAFF. The CDR3 DNA follows: TGCGCCAGCAGCCAAGGGCAGGGCACTGAAGCTTTCTTT.

CDR3 amino acids: CASSQDAGALTSEQFF. The CDR3 DNA follows: TGCGCCAGCAGCCAAGACGCGGGGGCCTTAACCAGCGAGCAGTTCTTC. The chain links TRBV4-3 to TRBJ2-1; TRBD2 is a possible D gene (7 bases). V was pared by 0 bases and J by 10 bases, with 19 bases between. CDR1 is LGHNA, CDR2 YSLEER, per germline. The CDR3 contains 16 residues.

The V gene is TRBV20-1, the J gene TRBJ2-1; 10 nucleotides line up with TRBD2. Per germline, CDR1 DFQATT and CDR2 SNEGSKA (reference sequence). After removal of 4 bases from V and 6 bases from J, the junction contained 3 bases not matched to a gene. This CDR3 is built from 13 residues. The CDR3 DNA follows: TGCAGTGCTATCGGACTAGCGGTCAATGAGCAGTTCTTC. Amino acid sequence: CSAIGLAVNEQFF.

The chain has TRBV30 and TRBJ2-1, with 8 bases identical to TRBD1. Germline loops: CDR1 GTSNPN, CDR2 SVGIG (reference sequence). The CDR3 loop spans 10 amino acids. V was pared by 7 bases and J by 13 bases, with 6 bases of the junction left unmatched. The chain's CDR3 is CASTGTGQFF. The DNA for the CDR3 is TGTGCCTCCACCGGGACAGGCCAGTTCTTC.

CDR3 protein: CASNLNTDDGRDNYGYTF. For the CDR3, the DNA is TGTGCCAGCAACCTCAATACTGACGACGGGAGGGATAACTATGGCTACACCTTC. The genes are TRBV4-2 and TRBJ1-2; D call uncertain. The CDR3 is made up of 18 amino acids. The germline gives CDR1 LGHNA, CDR2 YNFKEQ. Trimming removed 7 bases at V and 1 base at J, with 25 bases between.

In nucleotides, the CDR3 is TGTGCCATCAGGGGGGAGATGGGGGCCTACTACGAGCAGTACTTC. Protein: CAIRGEMGAYYEQYF. V is TRBV10-3 and J is TRBJ2-7; TRBD1 might be the D (6 bases). Germline V gives CDR1 ENHRY, CDR2 SYGVKD. The V end lost 6 bases, the J end lost 3 bases, and 18 bases lay between the germline ends. This CDR3 has 15 residues.

The chain has TRBV4-1 and TRBJ1-2; D unresolved. V lost 0 bases and J lost 4, with 9 bases in between. The length of the CDR3 is 14 residues. Germline assignment: CDR1 MGHRA and CDR2 YSYEKL. CDR3 in amino acids: CASSQDPQSYGYTF. The CDR3 DNA is TGCGCCAGCAGCCAAGATCCACAGTCCTATGGCTACACCTTC.

The chain joins TRBV29-1 to TRBJ2-5; 9 bases are a match to TRBD1. V gave up 3 bases and J gave up 5 bases; unmatched junction bases: 7. CDR1 SQVTM and CDR2 ANQGSEA come from the germline V gene. The CDR3 sequence is 14 residues long. The CDR3 region has the DNA TGCAGCGTTGATCCGGGACAGGGAGGCGAGACCCAGTACTTC. Its translation: CSVDPGQGGETQYF.

The rearrangement joins TRBV15 to TRBJ2-3; 11 bases fit TRBD2. The CDR3 is made up of 19 amino acids. The V gene's germline CDR1 is LNHNV and CDR2 YYDKDF (reference sequence). The V and J ends lost 3 bases and 1 base, in that order; junction bases with no gene match: 12. The CDR3 sequence is CATSRTRLGLAARTDTQYF. The CDR3 DNA reads TGTGCCACCAGCAGGACTCGCTTGGGACTAGCGGCGCGCACAGATACGCAGTATTTT. The full variable domain, in which reference TRBV15 and TRBJ2-3 provide the parts outside the CDR3, is DAMVIQNPRYQVTQFGKPVTLSCSQTLNHNVMYWYQQKSSQAPKLLFHYYDKDFNNEADTPDNFQSRRPNTSFCFLDIRSPGLGDTAMYLCATSRTRLGLAARTDTQYFGPGTRLTVL.